Listed below are T cell receptor beta chains from one sample, sequenced in a study of post-analysis software for immune sequencing data. MiXCR was run by TCRdb on the PCR reads, yielding one entry per CDR3 protein. The sample holds over 700,000 distinct CDR3 sequences, just under 30% seen once. Specimen: blood. These receptors all come from a girl aged 5 to 17 with multiple sclerosis. Both conserved end residues are part of each CDR3. Each record gives: CDR3 DNA, CDR3 protein, clone size, D gene, J gene, V gene. D genes are given only for firm matches. Size values are once, few and many counts, or a class for expanded clones, and some rows have none.

TGTGCCAGCAGTCCCCGGACTAGCGGTACGCAGTATTTT,CASSPRTSGTQYF,few,TRBD2,TRBJ2-3,TRBV12-3/TRBV12-4
TGCAGTGCTGTACTTGGCGGCGAGACCCAGTACTTC,CSAVLGGETQYF,-,-,TRBJ2-5,TRBV20-1
TGCGCCGGCAGCCGGACAGGGCCGGGGGAGCCCCAGCATTTT,CAGSRTGPGEPQHF,once,TRBD1,TRBJ1-5,TRBV5-1
TGTGCCAGCAGCCCGAACGATGTACATCCTAACTATGGCTACACCTTC,CASSPNDVHPNYGYTF,-,-,TRBJ1-2,TRBV12-3/TRBV12-4
TGTGCCAGCAGTCTCATTGTAGCGGACAACTACAATGAGCAGTTCTTC,CASSLIVADNYNEQFF,few,-,TRBJ2-1,TRBV2
TGTGCCAGCAGTTACGTTTTTGGGGGATTTGAGGAGACCCAGTACTTC,CASSYVFGGFEETQYF,-,-,TRBJ2-5,TRBV6-6
TGTGCCAGCAGTTTAAGGGGGGTAGATCCCTACGAGCAGTACTTC,CASSLRGVDPYEQYF,-,-,TRBJ2-7,TRBV27
TGTGCCAGCAAGAAGATAGACGAGCAGTACTTC,CASKKIDEQYF,-,-,TRBJ2-7,TRBV6-5
TGTGCCAGCGCCCTGGGGATCACTGAAGCTTTCTTT,CASALGITEAFF,few,-,TRBJ1-1,TRBV12-3/TRBV12-4
TGCAGTGCTAGAGATACCTCCACAGATACGCAGTATTTT,CSARDTSTDTQYF,many,-,TRBJ2-3,TRBV20-1
TGCAGCGTTGAAGATGTTACAGCCCCTAGCACAGATACGCAGTATTTT,CSVEDVTAPSTDTQYF,-,-,TRBJ2-3,TRBV29-1
TGCAGCGTTGACCCAGCAACTATTAAAATGAACACTGAAGCTTTCTTT,CSVDPATIKMNTEAFF,-,-,TRBJ1-1,TRBV29-1
TGTGCCAGCAGCTTAGAAGAGGGAACCTACGAGCAGTACTTC,CASSLEEGTYEQYF,few,-,TRBJ2-7,TRBV7-2
TGCGCCAGCAGCTTGGAAGTCGGCTCCTACGAGCAGTACTTC,CASSLEVGSYEQYF,many,-,TRBJ2-7,TRBV5-1
TGTGCCAGCAGTTTGGGAGGGAGGAAGTACTTC,CASSLGGRKYF,-,TRBD2,TRBJ2-4,TRBV27
TGTGCCACCAGTGATCTTACTAGCACAGATACGCAGTATTTT,CATSDLTSTDTQYF,few,-,TRBJ2-3,TRBV24-1
TGTGCCAGCAGCTCCTTTTTGTGGGAGGGCCATGAGCAGTTCTTC,CASSSFLWEGHEQFF,-,TRBD2,TRBJ2-1,TRBV28
TGCAGTGCCCCTCCGTTCGCTAGCACAGATACGCAGTATTTT,CSAPPFASTDTQYF,few,-,TRBJ2-3,TRBV20-1
TGTGCCAGCACCTCCGGGACTAGCCGCACAGATACGCAGTATTTT,CASTSGTSRTDTQYF,-,TRBD2,TRBJ2-3,TRBV28
TGCGCCAGCAGCTTGGCCGGGACAGGGGGAGTTAACACTGAAGCTTTCTTT,CASSLAGTGGVNTEAFF,-,TRBD1,TRBJ1-1,TRBV5-1
TGTGCCAGCCGATTCTCGACAACTGCGGGGACTGAAGCTTTCTTT,CASRFSTTAGTEAFF,-,-,TRBJ1-1,TRBV6-6
TGCAGTGCCGGGACAGGGGGCACTGAAGCTTTCTTT,CSAGTGGTEAFF,-,TRBD1,TRBJ1-1,TRBV20-1
TGTGCCAGCAGTGCAAGCATCCGGGACAAGGCCCGGGACACAGAGGTAGATACGCAGTATTTT,CASSASIRDKARDTEVDTQYF,-,-,TRBJ2-3,TRBV2
TGTGCCAGCAGTTCCGATCTACTAGCGGGAGGGGGTAATGAGCAGTTCTTC,CASSSDLLAGGGNEQFF,-,TRBD2,TRBJ2-1,TRBV6-5
TGTGCCAGCAGCTTAGAATCCTCAGCTCCCCGCGAGCAGTTCTTC,CASSLESSAPREQFF,once,-,TRBJ2-1,TRBV11-3
TGTGCCAGCAGCTTAAGGACGGGAGCAGGAGATACGCAGTATTTT,CASSLRTGAGDTQYF,-,-,TRBJ2-3,TRBV7-9
TGCAGTGCTAGAGATGGACAGGGGGCGGGATACGAGCAGTACTTC,CSARDGQGAGYEQYF,-,TRBD1,TRBJ2-7,TRBV20-1
TGTGCCATCAGTGGGGGGCTCAGGACCTTCTACGAGCAGTACTTC,CAISGGLRTFYEQYF,once,-,TRBJ2-7,TRBV10-3
TGTGCCAGCAGCCCGCGGGGCGGGAGTATGAGTGAGCAGTTCTTC,CASSPRGGSMSEQFF,-,TRBD2,TRBJ2-1,TRBV7-2
TGCGCCAGCAGCTCTTCGACAGTGAACACTGAAGCTTTCTTT,CASSSSTVNTEAFF,-,-,TRBJ1-1,TRBV4-3
TGCAGCGTAAAACAGGGATTGGAGTCGCCCCTCCACTTT,CSVKQGLESPLHF,-,-,TRBJ1-6,TRBV29-1
TGTGCCAGCGGAAGGACAGGGAATTTCAATCAGCCCCAGCATTTT,CASGRTGNFNQPQHF,-,TRBD1,TRBJ1-5,TRBV7-2
TGTGCCACCAGTTACGAAGAGACTCAGGACTTC,CATSYEETQDF,-,-,TRBJ2-5,TRBV24-1
TGTGCCAGCAGCTACGGGGTCAACGACCCCTACGAGCAGTACTTC,CASSYGVNDPYEQYF,-,-,TRBJ2-7,TRBV9
TGTGCCATCAGTGACCGGGGGACATCTATATACGAGCAGTACTTC,CAISDRGTSIYEQYF,-,-,TRBJ2-7,TRBV10-3
TGCGCCAGCAGCCAAGAAAGGGGATTCGGCGGTGGTGGCTACACCTTC,CASSQERGFGGGGYTF,-,-,TRBJ1-2,TRBV4-3
TGTGCCAGCAGGGGGACAGACAATAGCAATCAGCCCCAGCATTTT,CASRGTDNSNQPQHF,-,TRBD1,TRBJ1-5,TRBV27
TGTGCCAGCAGCTCGGGACAGCAGGAACTGTTTTTT,CASSSGQQELFF,few,TRBD1,TRBJ1-4,TRBV7-2
TGTGCCAGCAGCGCTCAGACAGGCCCGACTGAAGAGCAGTACTTC,CASSAQTGPTEEQYF,few,-,TRBJ2-4,TRBV9
TGCAGCGCATGTAGACAAAATCCGAACACTGAAGCTTTCTTT,CSACRQNPNTEAFF,-,-,TRBJ1-1,TRBV29-1
TGCAGCGTTGAAGGAGGGGAAGGCTCCTACAATGAGCAGTTCTTC,CSVEGGEGSYNEQFF,few,-,TRBJ2-1,TRBV29-1
TGCGCCAGCAGCCCGGGACAGGCAGAGACCCAGTACTTC,CASSPGQAETQYF,-,TRBD1,TRBJ2-5,TRBV5-1
TGTGCCAGCAGCTCCGGGACTAGCGGACGCACCGGGGAGCTGTTTTTT,CASSSGTSGRTGELFF,-,TRBD2,TRBJ2-2,TRBV7-8